This T cell receptor (beta chain) was identified in a study of T cells in Graves' hyperthyroidism and ophthalmopathy. Study background: Peripheral blood was collected at initial diagnosis, before any treatment.

This clonotype has a count of ten or more. For the diagnoses, clinical symptoms, serum thyroxine and TRAb, thyroid ultrasound and orbital computed tomography were used. Amplified TCR beta CDR3 regions derived from RNA transcripts. An initial round of RT-PCR targeting the TCR CDR3 relied on the HTBI primer set. TCRdb called the multiplex PCR reads again in MiXCR, with one record for every CDR3 protein. This repertoire shows 350,000 or so distinct CDR3 sequences, around a sixth found once; its top ten account for around 47%. Trimming stripped 6 bases from V and 0 bases from J, with 16 bases between. This CDR3 contains 15 residues. Germline-derived CDR1 and CDR2 are DFQATT and SNEGSKA (reference sequence).

The rearrangement links TRBV20-1 to TRBJ2-3; tentatively, D is TRBD1 or TRBD2 (5 bases each). Source material: blood. The receptor was derived from a woman between 50 and 59 years old with Graves' hyperthyroidism. This CDR3 reads CSALAGQGSTDTQYF. As DNA, the CDR3 is TGCAGTGCATTGGCGGGTCAGGGAAGCACAGATACGCAGTATTTT.